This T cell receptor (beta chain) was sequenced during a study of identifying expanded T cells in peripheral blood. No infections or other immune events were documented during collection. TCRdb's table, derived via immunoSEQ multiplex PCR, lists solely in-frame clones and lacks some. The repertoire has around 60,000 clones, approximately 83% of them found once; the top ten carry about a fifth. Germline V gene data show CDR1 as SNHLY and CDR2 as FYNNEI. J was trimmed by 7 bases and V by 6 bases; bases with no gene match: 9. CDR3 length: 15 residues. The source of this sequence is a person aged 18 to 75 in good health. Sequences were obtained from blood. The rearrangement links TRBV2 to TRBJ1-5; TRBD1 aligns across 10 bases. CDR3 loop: CASRQTGGAGQPQHF. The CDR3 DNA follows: TGTGCCAGCAGACAGACAGGGGGCGCAGGGCAGCCCCAGCATTTT. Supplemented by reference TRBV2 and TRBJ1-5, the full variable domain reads EPEVTQTPSHQVTQMGQEVILRCVPISNHLYFYWYRQILGQKVEFLVSFYNNEISEKSEIFDDQFSVERPDGSNFTLKIRSTKLEDSAMYFCASRQTGGAGQPQHFGDGTRLSIL.